These 16 T cell receptor beta chains were all obtained from the same sample, sequenced in a study of cytomegalovirus exposure and HLA in healthy donors. With 60 Vbeta and 13 Jbeta primers, the PCR was carried out. Produced via immunoSEQ multiplex PCR; TCRdb's table is partial and in-frame only. This table holds 110,000 to 150,000 clones, roughly 70% found once. Material: PBMCs. The source is a man aged 25 to 40 in good health and CMV-seronegative.

The chain recombines TRBV18 with TRBJ2-1; perhaps TRBD1 as D (5 bases). Germline V gives CDR1 KGHSH, CDR2 LQKENI. V lost 0 bases to trimming and J lost 5 bases, with 8 bases between them. CDR3 length: 14 amino acids. The CDR3 sequence is CASSPPGAHNEQFF. The CDR3 bases are TGTGCCAGCTCACCACCAGGGGCCCACAATGAGCAGTTCTTC.

This clone was detected only a few times. This chain links TRBV2 with TRBJ1-1, with 10 bases lining up with TRBD1. CDR1 and CDR2 (germline): SNHLY, FYNNEI. V lost 5 bases and J lost 7; bases outside the gene matches: 10. The CDR3 contains 15 residues. The CDR3 nucleotides read TGTGCCAGCAGTCTCTTGACAGGGGGCGCGGGTGAAGCTTTCTTT. It codes for CASSLLTGGAGEAFF.

V is TRBV30 and J is TRBJ1-1; 9 bases fit TRBD1. V gave up 5 bases and J gave up 5 bases; unmatched junction bases: 6. The length of the CDR3 is 13 residues. CDR1 GTSNPN and CDR2 SVGIG come from the germline V gene (reference sequence). CDR3 coding DNA: TGTGCCTGGGGTAGACAGGGGGGTACTGAAGCTTTCTTT. Encoded protein: CAWGRQGGTEAFF.

V usage is TRBV25-1 and J usage is TRBJ1-4, with 11 bases identical to TRBD1. V trimming: 4 bases; J trimming: 6 bases; junction bases outside the gene matches: 4. There are 15 residues in the CDR3. The V gene's germline CDR1 is MGHDK and CDR2 SYGVNS. CDR3 coding DNA: TGTGCCAGCAGTGGCCCGGGACAGGGGGATGAAAAACTGTTTTTT. Its protein is CASSGPGQGDEKLFF.

This chain uses TRBV5-8 with TRBJ1-1; possibly TRBD1 for D (6 bases). The germline V and J ends were trimmed by 4 bases and 4 bases, with 14 bases remaining between them. Germline CDR1 SGHTS, CDR2 YDEGEE. The CDR3 has 14 amino acids. Written as DNA, the CDR3 is TGTGCCAGCAGCCTCACAGGGCCGAGCACTGAAGCTTTCTTT. Encoded protein: CASSLTGPSTEAFF. The full variable domain, in which reference TRBV5-8 and TRBJ1-1 provide the parts outside the CDR3, is EAGVTQSPTHLIKTRGQQATLRCSPISGHTSVYWYQQALGLGLQFLLWYDEGEERNRGNFPPRFSGRQFPNYSSELNVNALELEDSALYLCASSLTGPSTEAFFGQGTRLTVV.

This chain joins TRBV19 and TRBJ2-3; perhaps TRBD2 as D (7 bases). This CDR3 is 15 amino acids long. Trimming shortened V by 3 bases and J by 5 bases, and 15 bases separated the two germline ends. The germline CDR1 and CDR2 sequences are LNHDA and SQIVND (reference sequence). The CDR3 reads CASSIGGGGLDTQYF. The DNA of the CDR3 is TGTGCCAGTAGTATTGGAGGGGGAGGGCTAGATACGCAGTATTTT.

As to this clone: Relative to the germline gene, one junction end is altered; a read error may explain this. The sample carries other DNA sequences with the same CDR3. This sequence joins TRBV5-4 and TRBJ2-6; possible D gene TRBD2, 5 bases. Germline CDR1 reads SGHNT; CDR2 reads YYREEE (reference sequence). The CDR3 totals 17 residues. The CDR3: CASSLARGTLVANVLTF. The CDR3 nucleotides are TGTGCCAGCAGCTTGGCACGGGGTACTCTCGTGGCCAATGTCCTGACTTTC. The variable domain in full, completed from reference TRBV5-4 and TRBJ2-6, reads ETGVTQSPTHLIKTRGQQVTLRCSSQSGHNTVSWYQQALGQGPQFIFQYYREEENGRGNFPPRFSGLQFPNYSSELNVNALELDDSALYLCASSLARGTLVANVLTFGAGSRLTVL.

This clone was seen more than once but under ten times. The chain has TRBV19 and TRBJ2-3; D is perhaps TRBD2 (6 bases). The CDR3 contains 12 residues. Looked up from germline, CDR1 is LNHDA and CDR2 is SQIVND (reference sequence). V lost 11 bases and J 0 bases, leaving 9 bases between the germline ends. The CDR3: CAASGSTDTQYF. The CDR3 DNA is TGTGCCGCCAGCGGGAGCACAGATACGCAGTATTTT.

The chain couples TRBV28 to TRBJ2-7, with TRBD2 matching over 11 bases. The CDR3 loop spans 15 amino acids. V shed 5 bases and J 1 base; nucleotides not matched to a gene: 4. Per germline, CDR1 MDHEN and CDR2 SYDVKM. The CDR3 bases are TGTGCCAGCAGTCAAACTAGCGGGGGTTCCTACGAGCAGTACTTC. Protein: CASSQTSGGSYEQYF.

V gene TRBV11-2 combines with J gene TRBJ1-4; a possible D gene is TRBD1 (5 bases). V shed 1 base and J shed 6 bases, with 15 bases lying between them. Germline CDR1 is SGHAT and CDR2 is FQNNGV. The CDR3 is 16 residues long. The CDR3 nucleotides are TGTGCCAGCAGCTTAGGGACTGGGGGGGGGTATGAAAAACTGTTTTTT. Translated: CASSLGTGGGYEKLFF.

This chain uses TRBV6-6 with TRBJ2-5; 9 positions agree with TRBD2. The CDR3 sequence is 16 residues long. The trim removed 6 bases at V and 2 bases at J, leaving 10 bases unmatched. The germline CDR1 and CDR2 sequences are MNHNY and SVGAGI (reference sequence). CDR3 residues: CASSPRGLASQETQYF. The DNA for the CDR3 is TGTGCCAGCAGCCCGAGAGGACTAGCGTCACAAGAGACCCAGTACTTC.

The CDR3 DNA reads TGTGCCAGCAGTTTAGTTAGGGGACTAGCGAGCCCCTACGAGCAGTACTTC. Its protein product is CASSLVRGLASPYEQYF. J is TRBJ2-7 and V is TRBV27; the match to TRBD2 covers 10 bases. The CDR3 consists of 17 residues. V was pared by 2 bases and J by 2 bases, with 9 bases of the junction left unmatched. Per the germline V gene, CDR1 is MNHEY and CDR2 is SMNVEV (reference sequence).

The V and J genes are TRBV5-4 and TRBJ2-3; 11 bases are shared with TRBD2. Germline lookup yields CDR1 SGHNT and CDR2 YYREEE (reference sequence). This CDR3 is built from 15 residues. The junction had 5 bases not matched to a gene; V was cut back by 2 bases and J by 6 bases. The CDR3: CASSFASGRPDTQYF. In DNA form, the CDR3 reads TGTGCCAGCAGCTTTGCTAGCGGGAGGCCCGATACGCAGTATTTT.

The chain recombines TRBV4-2 with TRBJ2-7; possible D gene TRBD2, 5 bases. Germline V lookup: CDR1 LGHNA, CDR2 YNFKEQ. The CDR3 runs 16 residues. Trimming cost V 1 base and J 2 bases, with 15 bases left between them. Here the CDR3 reads CASSQGERGIPYEQYF. Written as DNA, the CDR3 is TGTGCCAGCAGCCAAGGTGAGAGAGGGATACCCTACGAGCAGTACTTC.

This clone was seen a few times. The CDR3 loop is CASSKDMPNYGYTF. CDR3 sequence (DNA): TGTGCCAGCTCAAAGGACATGCCTAACTATGGCTACACCTTC. The rearrangement joins TRBV18 to TRBJ1-2, with a tentative D call TRBD1 (5 bases). Germline loops: CDR1 KGHSH, CDR2 LQKENI. The CDR3 extends over 14 amino acids. V was cut by 5 bases and J by 0 bases, with 10 bases left in between. The full variable domain, in which reference TRBV18 and TRBJ1-2 provide the parts outside the CDR3, is NAGVMQNPRHLVRRRGQEARLRCSPMKGHSHVYWYRQLPEEGLKFMVYLQKENIIDESGMPKERFSAEFPKEGPSILRIQQVVRGDSAAYFCASSKDMPNYGYTFGSGTRLTVV.

The chain joins TRBV2 to TRBJ2-7; 10 bases map to TRBD2. After removal of 4 bases from V and 1 base from J, the junction contained 4 bases not matched to a gene. The length of the CDR3 is 15 residues. Germline loops: CDR1 SNHLY, CDR2 FYNNEI. The CDR3 nucleotides are TGTGCCAGCAGTGGACTAGCGGGCCCTTCCTACGAGCAGTACTTC. Its protein is CASSGLAGPSYEQYF.